What follows is one T cell receptor (beta chain) and its context. Cells were sorted from thawed PBMC rested overnight and stained with GMM-loaded CD1B tetramer, viability dye and anti-CD3. CD1B tetramers were loaded with Rhodococcus equi-derived C32 glucose monomycolate. Tetramer-sorted PBMC had been CD14 monocyte-depleted before freezing. Approximately 100,000 tetramer-negative cells were sorted from each donor. The CDR3 runs to 16 residues. Germline values: CDR1 MNHNY, CDR2 SVGAGI (reference sequence). Trimming stripped 5 bases from V and 0 bases from J, with 14 bases between. This specimen comes from a study of T cells in tuberculosis. Repertoires were generated with immunoSEQ multiplex PCR, while TCRdb's copy carries only in-frame clones and drops some. Altogether approximately 60,000 clones are present, about 76% being singletons, with the ten largest covering roughly 13%.

The sample consisted of CD1b-GMM tetramer-negative cells sorted from PBMCs. The TCR was taken from an adult woman with latent tuberculosis. The chain combines TRBV6-6 with TRBJ1-5, with D unresolved. The CDR3 loop reads CASSPPDWNSNQPQHF. The CDR3 nucleotides read TGTGCCAGCAGTCCTCCGGACTGGAATAGCAATCAGCCCCAGCATTTT.